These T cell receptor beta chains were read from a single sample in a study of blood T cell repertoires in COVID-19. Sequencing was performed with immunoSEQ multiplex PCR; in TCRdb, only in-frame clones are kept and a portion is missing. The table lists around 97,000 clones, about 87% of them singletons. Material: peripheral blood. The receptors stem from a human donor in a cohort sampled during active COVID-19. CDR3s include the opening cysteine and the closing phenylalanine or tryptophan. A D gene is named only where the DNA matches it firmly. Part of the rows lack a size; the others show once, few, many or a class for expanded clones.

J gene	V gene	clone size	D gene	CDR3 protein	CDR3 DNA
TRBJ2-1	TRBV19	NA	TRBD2	CASSGGRYNEQFF	TGTGCCAGTAGTGGCGGGAGGTACAATGAGCAGTTCTTC
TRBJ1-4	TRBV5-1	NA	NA	CASSPRGVDEKLFF	TGCGCCAGCAGCCCTCGGGGGGTAGACGAAAAACTGTTTTTT
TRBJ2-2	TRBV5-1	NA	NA	CASRETVMGTGELFF	TGCGCCAGCAGAGAGACAGTAATGGGAACCGGGGAGCTGTTTTTT
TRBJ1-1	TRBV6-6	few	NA	CASTQGMNTEAFF	TGTGCCAGCACCCAGGGAATGAACACTGAAGCTTTCTTT
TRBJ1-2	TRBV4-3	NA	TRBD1	CASSHIGQANYGYTF	TGCGCCAGCAGCCACATAGGACAGGCAAACTATGGCTACACCTTC
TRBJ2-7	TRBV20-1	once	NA	CSARGADEQYF	TGCAGTGCTCGGGGAGCGGACGAGCAGTACTTC
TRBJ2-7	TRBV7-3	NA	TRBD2	CASSLSGSRGDEQYF	TGTGCCAGCAGCTTAAGTGGCTCGCGGGGGGACGAGCAGTACTTC
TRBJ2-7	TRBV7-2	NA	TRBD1	CASSWTGAGEQYF	TGTGCCAGCAGCTGGACAGGGGCTGGCGAGCAGTACTTC
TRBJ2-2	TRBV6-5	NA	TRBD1	CASSWDRGGPGELFF	TGTGCCAGCAGTTGGGACAGGGGGGGGCCCGGGGAGCTGTTTTTT
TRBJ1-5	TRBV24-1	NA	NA	CATDSRNQPQHF	TGTGCCACCGACAGCAGAAATCAGCCCCAGCATTTT
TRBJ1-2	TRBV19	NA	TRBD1	CASSTDRANYGYTF	TGTGCCAGTAGTACGGACAGGGCTAACTATGGCTACACCTTC
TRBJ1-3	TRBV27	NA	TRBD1	CASQGQGINTIYF	TGTGCCAGCCAAGGACAGGGAATAAACACCATATATTTT
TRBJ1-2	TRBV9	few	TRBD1	CASSPTGQGAGGYTF	TGTGCCAGCAGCCCTACGGGACAGGGGGCCGGTGGCTACACCTTC
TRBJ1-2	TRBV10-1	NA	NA	CASAGANYGYTF	TGCGCCAGCGCAGGGGCTAACTATGGCTACACCTTC
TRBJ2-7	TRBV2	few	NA	CASSDSPPGSRIEQYF	TGTGCCAGCAGTGATTCCCCCCCCGGGAGTAGGATCGAGCAGTACTTC
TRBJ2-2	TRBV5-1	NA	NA	CASSLDRATGELFF	TGCGCCAGCAGCTTGGACAGGGCCACCGGGGAGCTGTTTTTT
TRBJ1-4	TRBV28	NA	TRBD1	CASSWTGPNEKLFF	TGTGCCAGCAGTTGGACAGGGCCTAATGAAAAACTGTTTTTT
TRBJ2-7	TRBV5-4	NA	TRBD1	CASTVTTGFSYEQYF	TGTGCCAGCACCGTAACGACAGGGTTCTCCTACGAGCAGTACTTC
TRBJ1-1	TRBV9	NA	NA	CASSTGGQAEAFF	TGTGCCAGCAGCACTGGAGGTCAAGCTGAAGCTTTCTTT
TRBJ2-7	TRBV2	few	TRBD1	CASKEGQGGYEQYF	TGTGCCAGCAAGGAGGGACAGGGGGGATACGAGCAGTACTTC
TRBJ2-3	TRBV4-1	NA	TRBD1	CASSQDQGVMTDTQYF	TGCGCCAGCAGCCAAGACCAGGGGGTTATGACAGATACGCAGTATTTT
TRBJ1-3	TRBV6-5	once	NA	CASSSGGSGNTIYF	TGTGCCAGCAGTTCTGGGGGGAGTGGAAACACCATATATTTT
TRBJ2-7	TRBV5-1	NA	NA	CASSLDGADYEQYF	TGCGCCAGCAGCTTGGATGGAGCCGACTACGAGCAGTACTTC
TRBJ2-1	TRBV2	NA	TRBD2	CASITSGRASEQFF	TGTGCCAGCATCACTAGCGGGAGGGCCTCTGAGCAGTTCTTC
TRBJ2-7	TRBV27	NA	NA	CASSPQGWVGEQYF	TGTGCCAGCAGTCCCCAGGGGTGGGTGGGGGAGCAGTACTTC
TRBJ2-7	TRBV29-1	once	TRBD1	CSFRDSPHEQYF	TGCAGCTTTCGGGACAGTCCCCACGAGCAGTACTTC
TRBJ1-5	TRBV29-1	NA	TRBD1	CSVEDQGDSHSSHGPQHF	TGCAGCGTTGAAGATCAGGGGGACTCCCACTCTTCTCATGGGCCCCAGCATTTT
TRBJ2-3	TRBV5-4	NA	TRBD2	CASSREGRTDTQYF	TGTGCCAGCAGTAGGGAGGGCCGAACAGATACGCAGTATTTT
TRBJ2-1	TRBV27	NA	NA	CASSPGTASYNEQFF	TGTGCCAGCAGCCCCGGGACTGCTTCCTACAATGAGCAGTTCTTC
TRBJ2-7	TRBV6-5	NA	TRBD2	CASSPASGRGREQYF	TGTGCCAGCAGCCCCGCTAGCGGGAGGGGGAGGGAGCAGTACTTC
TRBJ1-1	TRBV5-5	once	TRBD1	CASSPADEQGFMNTEAFF	TGTGCCAGCAGCCCGGCAGACGAACAGGGGTTCATGAACACTGAAGCTTTCTTT
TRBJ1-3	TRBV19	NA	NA	CASSIGPEAGNTIYF	TGTGCCAGTAGTATCGGTCCGGAGGCCGGAAACACCATATATTTT
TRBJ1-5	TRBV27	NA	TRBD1	CASSSGRGLRGNQPQHF	TGTGCCAGCAGTTCCGGCAGGGGGCTTCGGGGCAATCAGCCCCAGCATTTT
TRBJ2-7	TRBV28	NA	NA	CASSLAPYEQYF	TGTGCCAGCAGTTTGGCCCCCTACGAGCAGTACTTC
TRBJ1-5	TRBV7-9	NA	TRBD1	CASSSDRESQPQHF	TGTGCCAGCAGCTCCGACAGGGAGAGTCAGCCCCAGCATTTT
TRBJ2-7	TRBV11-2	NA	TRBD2	CASSVSEAGWRGEQYF	TGTGCCAGCAGCGTCTCCGAAGCGGGATGGCGCGGCGAGCAGTACTTC
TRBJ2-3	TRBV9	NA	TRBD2	CASSVVAGVGTDTQYF	TGTGCCAGCAGCGTAGTGGCGGGAGTCGGCACAGATACGCAGTATTTT
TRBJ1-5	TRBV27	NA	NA	CASSFRGNQPQHF	TGTGCCAGCAGTTTTCGGGGCAATCAGCCCCAGCATTTT
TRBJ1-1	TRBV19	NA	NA	CASRGRSRATEAFF	TGTGCCAGCAGAGGGAGGAGCCGGGCCACTGAAGCTTTCTTT
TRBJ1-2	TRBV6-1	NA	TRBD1	CASSEYDRGNYGYTF	TGTGCCAGCAGTGAATATGACAGGGGTAACTATGGCTACACCTTC
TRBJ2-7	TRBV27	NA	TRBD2	CASTSYPGLATEQYF	TGTGCCAGCACCTCATACCCGGGACTAGCGACAGAGCAGTACTTC
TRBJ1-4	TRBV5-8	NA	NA	CASSPVYGTNEKLFF	TGTGCCAGCAGCCCTGTCTACGGAACTAATGAAAAACTGTTTTTT
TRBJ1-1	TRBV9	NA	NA	CASSEIHGGTEAFF	TGTGCCAGCAGCGAGATCCACGGGGGCACTGAAGCTTTCTTT
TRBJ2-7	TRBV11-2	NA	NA	CATRRASYEQYF	TGTGCCACACGGAGGGCCTCCTACGAGCAGTACTTC
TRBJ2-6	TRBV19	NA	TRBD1	CASGTGASSGANVLTF	TGTGCCAGTGGGACAGGGGCTTCCTCTGGGGCCAACGTCCTGACTTTC
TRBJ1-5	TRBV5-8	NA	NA	CASSLPGRNQPQHF	TGTGCCAGCAGCCTCCCAGGGCGCAATCAGCCCCAGCATTTT
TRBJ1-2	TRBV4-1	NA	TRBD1	CASSQPTGDYGYTF	TGCGCCAGCAGCCAGCCGACAGGGGACTATGGCTACACCTTC
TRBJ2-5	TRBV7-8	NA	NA	CASSERGTGTLPLGETQYF	TGTGCCAGCAGCGAGCGTGGAACCGGGACTCTCCCACTGGGAGAGACCCAGTACTTC
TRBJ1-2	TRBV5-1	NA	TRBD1	CASSFRDRTNYGYTF	TGCGCCAGCAGCTTCCGGGACAGGACTAACTATGGCTACACCTTC
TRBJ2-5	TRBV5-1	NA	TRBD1	CASSLNTGEWETQYF	TGCGCCAGCAGCTTAAACACAGGGGAGTGGGAGACCCAGTACTTC
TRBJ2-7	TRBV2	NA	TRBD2	CARRLAGEGEQYF	TGTGCCAGGAGACTAGCGGGAGAGGGCGAGCAGTACTTC
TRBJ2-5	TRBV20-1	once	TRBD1	CSRQGKETQYF	TGCAGTAGACAGGGTAAAGAGACCCAGTACTTC
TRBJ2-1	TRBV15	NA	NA	CATSRRQNNEQFF	TGTGCCACCAGCAGGAGGCAGAACAATGAGCAGTTCTTC